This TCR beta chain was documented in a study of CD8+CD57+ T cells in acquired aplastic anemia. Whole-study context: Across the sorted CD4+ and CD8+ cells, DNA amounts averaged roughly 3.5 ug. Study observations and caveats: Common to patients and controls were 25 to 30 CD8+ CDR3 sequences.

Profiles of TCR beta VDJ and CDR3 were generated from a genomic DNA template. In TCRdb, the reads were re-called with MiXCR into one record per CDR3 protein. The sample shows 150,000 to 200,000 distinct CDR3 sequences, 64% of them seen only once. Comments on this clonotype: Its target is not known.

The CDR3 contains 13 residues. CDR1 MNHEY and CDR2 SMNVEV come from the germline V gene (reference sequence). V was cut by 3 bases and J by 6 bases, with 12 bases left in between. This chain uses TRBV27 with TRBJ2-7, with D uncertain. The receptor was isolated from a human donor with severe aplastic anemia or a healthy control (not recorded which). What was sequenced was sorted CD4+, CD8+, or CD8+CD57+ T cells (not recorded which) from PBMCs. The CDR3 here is CASSFGVVSEQYF. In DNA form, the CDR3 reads TGTGCCAGCAGTTTTGGGGTGGTCTCCGAGCAGTACTTC.